This T cell receptor beta chain was obtained from a study of blood T cell repertoires in COVID-19. Study-wide background: COVID-19 samples from acute and convalescent phases originated in the United States, Italy and Spain. T cells, B-cell-depleted T cells, or PBMCs provided the cDNA or gDNA that served as material.

The CDR3 is made up of 14 amino acids. Germline lookup yields CDR1 LNHDA and CDR2 SQIVND (reference sequence). Trimming cost V 6 bases and J 6 bases, with 12 bases left between them. As processed by the authors: Reference gene primer amplification gave nucleated cell count estimates. The assay was immunoSEQ multiplex PCR, and TCRdb's table has in-frame clones only and misses some. V, J and clone size reflect that table, while D and trimming were determined from the DNA. Among 90,000 or so clones listed, 85% to 90% were seen once. The sequenced sample consisted of peripheral blood. The rearrangement links TRBV19 to TRBJ1-6; possibly TRBD1 for D (6 bases). This TCR was recovered from a man aged 60 to 75 with acute or convalescent COVID-19. The DNA of the CDR3 is TGTGCCAGTAGGTCGACAGGACCTAATTCACCCCTCCACTTT. Its protein is CASRSTGPNSPLHF.